This is a list of T cell receptor beta chains from one sample in a study of monozygotic twins with inflammatory bowel disease. Each CDR3 protein gets one entry in TCRdb, which reprocessed the 5' RACE reads and gives no DNA. This table lists roughly 300,000 distinct CDR3 sequences. The sequencing input was blood. These receptor sequences come from a human donor with ulcerative colitis or Crohn's disease, or a healthy co-twin of an affected twin (not recorded which). Each CDR3 is given with its conserved first and last residue. The order of the fields is J gene, V gene, CDR3 protein.

j_gene: TRBJ2-5
v_gene: TRBV12-3/TRBV12-4
CDR3aa: CASRVDSQETQYF

j_gene: TRBJ2-1
v_gene: TRBV5-1
CDR3aa: CASSLSGQRFFSSYNEQFF

j_gene: TRBJ1-4
v_gene: TRBV6-1
CDR3aa: CASTRESGTGLGKLFF

j_gene: TRBJ2-1
v_gene: TRBV18
CDR3aa: CASSPTPTGIYGEQFF

j_gene: TRBJ2-1
v_gene: TRBV12-3/TRBV12-4
CDR3aa: CASSSPRGGEQFF

j_gene: TRBJ2-5
v_gene: TRBV24-1
CDR3aa: CATSEPGSKETQYF

j_gene: TRBJ1-5
v_gene: TRBV12-3/TRBV12-4
CDR3aa: CASSFGRGREPQHF

j_gene: TRBJ2-7
v_gene: TRBV6-2/TRBV6-3
CDR3aa: CASSYFGDSYEQYF

j_gene: TRBJ2-1
v_gene: TRBV4-3
CDR3aa: CASSQGRTVRNEQFF

j_gene: TRBJ1-2
v_gene: TRBV12-3/TRBV12-4
CDR3aa: CASSFRVVGGYTF

j_gene: TRBJ2-2
v_gene: TRBV9
CDR3aa: CASSAEHGVNGELFF

j_gene: TRBJ2-2
v_gene: TRBV5-1
CDR3aa: CASSLAGTSGGAKNTGELFF

j_gene: TRBJ2-1
v_gene: TRBV20-1
CDR3aa: CSASSGQGVVDEQFF

j_gene: TRBJ2-5
v_gene: TRBV6-1
CDR3aa: CATKHESSGGGTQYF

j_gene: TRBJ2-5
v_gene: TRBV6-1
CDR3aa: CAGSGGRDRETQYF

j_gene: TRBJ2-1
v_gene: TRBV24-1
CDR3aa: CATSDQSPRDSNEQFF